This T cell receptor (beta chain) stems from a study of response to subunit inactivated influenza vaccine (dated by TCRdb to 2016 to 2019). Regarding the complete study: Deep quantitative profiling of the T cell receptor repertoire was used in the study to follow responses to a trivalent subunit inactivated influenza vaccine. The full study reports these points: According to the authors, only a limited number of new T cells may be recruited by each seasonal influenza vaccination.

This clonotype has a count of ten or more. Its antigen is currently not known. There are no base qualities to consult, and no much larger clone falls within one base. The method was RT-PCR. Sequencing used an Illumina HiSeq 2500. The public reads were reanalyzed by TCRdb: fastp trimming at Q25, MiXCR alignment, in-frame beta chains only. Entries that share a CDR3 protein sequence are merged under the most common genes and DNA. The sample includes hundreds of thousands of distinct CDR3 sequences, with around a sixth observed a single time. The ten largest clones take up more than 9% of the sample. This clonotype was obtained from a man aged 50 to 60 who received an inactivated influenza vaccine. Donor details come from another sample of the same person, matched by shared clones. The source was PBMCs from blood, collected approximately 12 days after vaccination.

The CDR3 has the sequence CASSLGAGGLGGYTF. The bases read TGTGCCAGCAGCTTAGGTGCTGGCGGGCTTGGTGGCTACACCTTC. The chain employs TRBV7-8 and TRBJ1-2; no D gene call is confident. Trimming costs V 1 base and J 7 bases, and their ends lie 16 bases apart. Measured from the cysteine to the phenylalanine, the CDR3 is 15 residues long. The kept DNA is CDR3 alone, 45 bases in frame from the first base. As encoded in the germline V gene, CDR1 is SGHVS while CDR2 is FQNEAQ. Joined to the reference TRBV7-8 and TRBJ1-2 proteins, this CDR3 gives the full variable domain: GAGVSQSPRYKVAKRGQDVALRCDPISGHVSLFWYQQALGQGPEFLTYFQNEAQLDKSGLPSDRFFAERPEGSVSTLKIQRTQQEDSAVYLCASSLGAGGLGGYTFGSGTRLTVV.